The 26 T cell receptor beta chains presented below share a single source sample, sequenced in a study of T cell responses to AZD1222 COVID-19 vaccine. Method: immunoSEQ multiplex PCR; TCRdb's copy keeps in-frame clones and lacks some. The sample includes about 150,000 clones, about 93% of them seen just once. The material sequenced was peripheral blood, taken 28 days after the second AZD1222 dose. These receptors originate from an adult who received the AZD1222 COVID-19 vaccine.

The chain carries TRBV6-5 and TRBJ2-1, with D tentatively TRBD2 (6 bases). V shed 4 bases and J shed 3 bases, with 16 bases lying between them. Germline lookup yields CDR1 MNHEY and CDR2 SVGAGI. The CDR3 has 16 residues. CDR3 DNA sequence: TGTGCCAGCAGTTTACGGGGACTGAAGGGCTACAATGAGCAGTTCTTC. Translation gives CASSLRGLKGYNEQFF.

The gene calls are TRBV2 and TRBJ2-7; D not resolved. V was trimmed by 5 bases and J by 10 bases, leaving 12 bases between them. Germline assignment: CDR1 SNHLY and CDR2 FYNNEI. The CDR3 contains 11 residues. The CDR3 bases are TGTGCCAGCAGTCCAGGAACTCTACAGTACTTC. Translating gives CASSPGTLQYF. The whole variable domain, remainder taken from reference TRBV2 and TRBJ2-7, is EPEVTQTPSHQVTQMGQEVILRCVPISNHLYFYWYRQILGQKVEFLVSFYNNEISEKSEIFDDQFSVERPDGSNFTLKIRSTKLEDSAMYFCASSPGTLQYFGPGTRLTVT.

The rearrangement links TRBV2 to TRBJ1-2, with 10 bases that match TRBD1. Germline assignment: CDR1 SNHLY and CDR2 FYNNEI. The trim removed 5 bases at V and 0 bases at J, leaving 12 bases unmatched. The CDR3 length is 18 residues. CDR3 in amino acids: CASSTNPGQGSTNYGYTF. The CDR3 DNA reads as TGTGCCAGCAGTACCAATCCGGGACAGGGGTCTACTAACTATGGCTACACCTTC.

The rearrangement joins TRBV7-9 to TRBJ2-1, with TRBD2 matching 11 bases. V lost 5 bases and J lost 7; bases outside the gene matches: 10. The CDR3 has 16 residues. Germline V lookup: CDR1 SEHNR, CDR2 FQNEAQ (reference sequence). For the CDR3, the DNA is TGTGCCAGCAGCGCACCTCGGCTAGCGGGAGGAAATGAGCAGTTCTTC. Protein: CASSAPRLAGGNEQFF.

The chain couples TRBV6-5 to TRBJ1-1; D gene ambiguous. V was trimmed by 0 bases and J by 0 bases, leaving 5 bases between them. In germline, CDR1 is MNHEY, CDR2 SVGAGI. This CDR3 contains 14 residues. Here the CDR3 DNA reads TGTGCCAGCAGTTACTCCGAGCTGAACACTGAAGCTTTCTTT. It is translated as CASSYSELNTEAFF.

A single count supports this clone. This chain uses TRBV30 with TRBJ1-4, with D perhaps TRBD1 (5 bases). Deletions cut 0 bases from V and 5 bases from J, with 10 bases between. The CDR3 length is 14 residues. The V gene's germline CDR1 is GTSNPN and CDR2 SVGIG (reference sequence). In DNA, the CDR3 is TGTGCCTGGAGTGTCCTGAAGGGGAATGAAAAACTGTTTTTT. It codes for CAWSVLKGNEKLFF.

The chain employs TRBV6-1 and TRBJ1-4; no clear D. Germline lookup yields CDR1 MNHNS and CDR2 SASEGT. The CDR3 totals 17 residues. The germline V and J ends were trimmed by 0 bases and 8 bases, with 19 bases remaining between them. CDR3 coding DNA: TGTGCCAGCAGTGAAGCGATTTTGGGAAGGGTTGAAGAAAAACTGTTTTTT. Its translation: CASSEAILGRVEEKLFF.

This clone has a handful of counts. The CDR3 DNA reads as TGCAGCGTTGAAGATTTTGGAGGACAACACTATGGCTACACCTTC. It encodes CSVEDFGGQHYGYTF. The chain links TRBV29-1 to TRBJ1-2; D is perhaps TRBD1 (5 bases). Trimming stripped 0 bases from V and 3 bases from J, with 14 bases between. This CDR3 contains 15 residues. Germline V gene data show CDR1 as SQVTM and CDR2 as ANQGSEA.

The table lists this clone with a few counts. This chain links TRBV3-1 (or the pseudogene TRBV3-2) with TRBJ1-1; weak D call: TRBD1 (6 bases). Germline V gene sequence: CDR1 LGHDT, CDR2 YNNKEL (reference sequence). The CDR3 extends over 13 amino acids. The V end lost 2 bases, the J end lost 6 bases, and 10 bases lay between the germline ends. The CDR3 region has the DNA TGTGCCAGCAGCCAACCACAGGGTTCTGAAGCTTTCTTT. Translating it yields CASSQPQGSEAFF.

The chain links TRBV7-9 to TRBJ1-5; TRBD1 matches at 9 bases. Germline V gene data show CDR1 as SEHNR and CDR2 as FQNEAQ (reference sequence). CDR3 length: 19 residues. With V trimmed by 3 bases and J by 2 bases, 14 bases remained unmatched. CDR3 residues: CASSLGGQGIPPRNQPQHF. The CDR3 DNA reads TGTGCCAGCAGCTTGGGGGGACAGGGAATCCCACCCCGCAATCAGCCCCAGCATTTT.

The V and J genes are TRBV10-3 and TRBJ1-1, with D tentatively TRBD1 (5 bases). From germline, CDR1 is ENHRY and CDR2 SYGVKD. V gave up 6 bases and J gave up 1 base, with 12 bases separating them. The CDR3 spans 14 residues. This CDR3 reads CAISERQTNTEAFF. The DNA for the CDR3 is TGTGCCATCAGCGAGCGACAGACGAACACTGAAGCTTTCTTT.

The V gene is TRBV10-1, the J gene TRBJ2-7; 10 bases fit TRBD2. The CDR3 has 14 amino acids. With V trimmed by 4 bases and J by 6 bases, 6 bases remained unmatched. In germline, CDR1 is WNHNN, CDR2 SYGVQD (reference sequence). CDR3 DNA sequence: TGCGCCAGCAGTGCCGGGACTAGCGTTTCCGAGCAGTACTTC. Amino acids: CASSAGTSVSEQYF.

The rearrangement joins TRBV12-3 or TRBV12-4 to TRBJ2-1; D possibly uses TRBD1 or TRBD2 (5 bases each). The CDR3 has 11 amino acids. V lost 7 bases, J lost 15 bases, and 16 bases lay in between. The CDR3, as DNA: TGTGCCAGCACCGGGGACGGACGTTGGTTCTTC. Its protein product is CASTGDGRWFF.

V usage is TRBV25-1 and J usage is TRBJ1-2, with 9 bases that match TRBD1. Germline V gives CDR1 MGHDK, CDR2 SYGVNS. The CDR3 is 15 residues long. V dropped 6 bases and J dropped 2; count of bases not matched to a gene: 7. The CDR3 here is CASSVGTGFNYGYTF. In nucleotides, the CDR3 is TGTGCCAGCAGCGTTGGGACAGGGTTCAACTATGGCTACACCTTC.

The chain uses TRBV2 and TRBJ1-5; a possible D gene is TRBD1 (5 bases). Germline CDR1 reads SNHLY; CDR2 reads FYNNEI. This CDR3 region has 14 residues. V was cut by 3 bases and J by 1 base, with 7 bases left in between. CDR3 residues: CASSDRQSNQPQHF. CDR3 DNA sequence: TGTGCCAGCAGTGACCGACAGAGCAATCAGCCCCAGCATTTT.

This sequence joins TRBV27 and TRBJ2-1; TRBD2 matches 13 bases. This CDR3 is 15 amino acids long. J gave up 4 bases and V 7 bases, and 4 bases lay outside the gene matches. The germline CDR1 and CDR2 sequences are MNHEY and SMNVEV (reference sequence). The CDR3 DNA reads as TGTGCCAGCACCTTGGGACTAGCGGGGTACAATGAGCAGTTCTTC. Protein product: CASTLGLAGYNEQFF.

The genes are TRBV7-2 and TRBJ1-6, with TRBD1 matching 10 bases. Germline CDR1 is SGHTA and CDR2 is FQGNSA. The trim removed 7 bases at V and 6 bases at J, leaving 6 bases unmatched. The CDR3 sequence is 15 residues long. The CDR3 region has the DNA TGTGCCAGCACCCGGACAGGGGGTGGTAATTCACCCCTCCACTTT. Protein: CASTRTGGGNSPLHF.

The chain links TRBV6-1 to TRBJ2-7; no firm D call. V was shortened by 0 bases and J by 2 bases, with 5 bases between the two germline ends. Germline loops: CDR1 MNHNS, CDR2 SASEGT. The CDR3 loop spans 13 amino acids. Here the CDR3 DNA reads TGTGCCAGCAGTGAAGCGATAACCTACGAGCAGTACTTC. Protein: CASSEAITYEQYF.

This clone was seen at least ten times. V is TRBV19 and J is TRBJ1-2; no reliable D call. Trimming cost V 3 bases and J 8 bases, with 16 bases left between them. The germline CDR1 and CDR2 sequences are LNHDA and SQIVND (reference sequence). This CDR3 is 14 amino acids long. In DNA, the CDR3 is TGTGCCAGTAGTATGAATGGTGCCCCGGGAGGCTACACCTTC. Translation gives CASSMNGAPGGYTF.

This clone has only one observation. This chain uses TRBV14 with TRBJ1-1, with D possibly being TRBD1 (5 bases). The CDR3 runs 13 residues. V was clipped by 1 base and J by 10 bases, with 13 bases between them. Germline values: CDR1 SGHDN, CDR2 FVKESK. CDR3 DNA: TGTGCCAGCAGCCAAGTGCAGGGCGGAGGAGCTTTCTTT. Translating it yields CASSQVQGGGAFF.

V usage is TRBV19 and J usage is TRBJ2-1; 8 nucleotides align to TRBD1. Germline assignment: CDR1 LNHDA and CDR2 SQIVND (reference sequence). Trimming removed 3 bases from V and 2 bases from J; junction bases left unmatched: 3. This CDR3 is 15 amino acids long. The CDR3 here is CASSMVQGAYNEQFF. The CDR3 DNA follows: TGTGCCAGTAGTATGGTACAGGGGGCCTACAATGAGCAGTTCTTC.

This sequence joins TRBV12-5 and TRBJ1-1, with 7 bases matching TRBD1. The CDR3 is 13 amino acids. The germline CDR1 and CDR2 sequences are LGHNT and FRNRAP. V lost 10 bases to trimming and J lost 0 bases; unmatched junction nucleotides: 5. The CDR3 DNA is TGTGCTATCCAGGGGGGGGTGAACACTGAAGCTTTCTTT. Residues: CAIQGGVNTEAFF.

V usage is TRBV13 and J usage is TRBJ2-5; 8 nucleotides match TRBD1. The germline V gene has CDR1 PRHDT and CDR2 FYEKMQ (reference sequence). V lost 0 bases, J lost 4 bases, and 7 bases stayed unmatched. The CDR3 is 16 amino acids. CDR3 protein: CASSLGPGGAGETQYF. CDR3 sequence (DNA): TGTGCCAGCAGCTTAGGCCCAGGGGGCGCGGGAGAGACCCAGTACTTC.

V and J are TRBV5-6 and TRBJ2-3; no definite D call. Trimming removed 0 bases at V and 2 bases at J, with 7 bases between. Germline loops: CDR1 SGHDT, CDR2 YYEEEE. The length of the CDR3 is 14 residues. The chain's CDR3 is CASSLGSPTDTQYF. The CDR3 DNA reads as TGTGCCAGCAGCTTGGGATCCCCCACAGATACGCAGTATTTT.

The chain employs TRBV19 and TRBJ2-3, with TRBD2 matching 12 bases. The germline V gene encodes CDR1 LNHDA and CDR2 SQIVND (reference sequence). V lost 6 bases to trimming and J lost 2 bases; unmatched junction nucleotides: 15. The CDR3 has 19 amino acids. CDR3 protein: CASRSSPGLAGYTTDTQYF. The CDR3 DNA reads as TGTGCCAGTAGGTCGTCCCCGGGACTAGCGGGCTATACCACAGATACGCAGTATTTT.

In DNA, the CDR3 is TGTGCCAGCAGCTTCAGAAGTGAAGATACGCAGTATTTT. This encodes CASSFRSEDTQYF. The chain recombines TRBV5-5 with TRBJ2-3; the D is unclear. The ends were cut back, 2 bases at V and 5 bases at J, with 9 bases in the middle. From germline, CDR1 is SGHKS and CDR2 YYEKEE (reference sequence). The CDR3 has 13 residues.